Detailed here is one TCR beta chain. The sample comes from a study of T cell responses to AZD1222 COVID-19 vaccine. The germline V and J ends were trimmed by 5 bases and 6 bases, with 22 bases remaining between them. CDR1 is SEHNR, CDR2 FQNEAQ, per germline (reference sequence). CDR3 length: 17 amino acids. Assay used: immunoSEQ multiplex PCR; TCRdb lists only in-frame clones, some missing. The sample records approximately 100,000 clones, roughly 88% being singletons. The J gene is TRBJ1-4, the V gene TRBV7-9, with D possibly TRBD1 on 6 matching bases. The source material was peripheral blood, sampled on day 0 of AZD1222 vaccination. This clonotype was sampled from an adult in good health. The CDR3 DNA sequence: TGTGCCAGCAGCCCATACCCTGGCAGGGGTTTGGATGAAAAACTGTTTTTT. Translation: CASSPYPGRGLDEKLFF. The full variable domain, with the rest looked up from reference TRBV7-9 and TRBJ1-4, is DTGVSQNPRHKITKRGQNVTFRCDPISEHNRLYWYRQTLGQGPEFLTYFQNEAQLEKSRLLSDRFSAERPKGSFSTLEIQRTEQGDSAMYLCASSPYPGRGLDEKLFFGSGTQLSVL.